These 29 T cell receptor beta chains were sequenced from one sample in a study of CD8 T cells in Susac syndrome. RNA amounts of roughly 0.45 to 1 ug underwent reverse transcription with random hexamers. MiXCR, run by TCRdb on the immunoSEQ multiplex PCR reads, gives a single entry per CDR3 protein. The sample yields under 200,000 distinct CDR3 sequences, approximately 95% seen once. Sample: CD8+ T cells from PBMCs. The receptor set was obtained from a human donor with multiple sclerosis.

The chain links TRBV7-9 to TRBJ2-3; 14 positions agree with TRBD2. The CDR3 runs to 17 residues. Germline V gene data show CDR1 as SEHNR and CDR2 as FQNEAQ (reference sequence). The junction had 8 bases not matched to a gene; V was cut back by 5 bases and J by 4 bases. This CDR3 reads CASSTRRTSGRSDTQYF. As DNA, the CDR3 is TGTGCCAGCAGCACGAGGCGGACTAGCGGGAGGTCAGATACGCAGTATTTT.

This chain's CDR3 is CASSPTVASNYGYTF. CDR3 nucleotide sequence: TGCGCCAGCAGCCCCACGGTAGCTTCTAACTATGGCTACACCTTC. The chain couples TRBV4-1 to TRBJ1-2; D unresolved. Trimming left V 4 bases short and J 0 bases short, with 12 bases between. Germline loops: CDR1 MGHRA, CDR2 YSYEKL. The CDR3 is 15 amino acids.

The chain employs TRBV25-1 and TRBJ1-2, with a weak D call TRBD1 (5 bases). V lost 3 bases and J lost 1, with 9 bases in between. The CDR3 is 14 amino acids. The germline gives CDR1 MGHDK, CDR2 SYGVNS. The CDR3 is CASSERGLNYGYTF. The CDR3 nucleotides are TGTGCCAGCAGTGAGAGGGGCCTTAACTATGGCTACACCTTC.

This sequence joins TRBV3-1 and TRBJ1-1, with a weak D call TRBD1 (5 bases). Looked up from germline, CDR1 is LGHDT and CDR2 is YNNKEL (reference sequence). V was pared by 4 bases and J by 2 bases, with 14 bases between. The CDR3 contains 15 residues. CDR3 amino acids: CASSLDLDSNTEAFF. CDR3 nucleotide sequence: TGTGCCAGCAGCCTCGACCTAGACAGTAACACTGAAGCTTTCTTT.

The chain joins TRBV7-9 to TRBJ2-3; D is possibly TRBD2 (7 bases). Germline CDR1 and CDR2: SEHNR and FQNEAQ (reference sequence). The CDR3 runs 16 residues. V gave up 7 bases and J gave up 0 bases, with 17 bases separating them. This CDR3 is CASKPGGRASTDTQYF. CDR3 DNA sequence: TGTGCCAGCAAACCCGGGGGGCGAGCTAGCACAGATACGCAGTATTTT.

The V call is TRBV9, the J call TRBJ2-7, with D hard to call. Between the trimmed V and J ends, which lost 0 bases and 7 bases, there was a span of 11 bases. Germline V gene lookup returns CDR1 SGDLS and CDR2 YYNGEE. The CDR3 totals 13 residues. The CDR3, as DNA: TGTGCCAGCAGCGTAGTCGTCACCGGTGAGCAGTACTTC. This gives the protein CASSVVVTGEQYF.

The chain couples TRBV29-1 to TRBJ2-1, with 14 bases lining up with TRBD2. Per the germline V gene, CDR1 is SQVTM and CDR2 is ANQGSEA. With 1 base clipped from V and 6 bases from J, the junction kept 2 bases outside the gene matches. This CDR3 comprises 15 residues. CDR3 nucleotides: TGCAGCGTTGAAGGAGGGACTAGCGGGAGCAATGAGCAGTTCTTC. Its protein product is CSVEGGTSGSNEQFF.

This chain joins TRBV14 and TRBJ2-7, with TRBD2 matching over 12 bases. V trimming: 6 bases; J trimming: 7 bases; junction bases outside the gene matches: 4. CDR1 and CDR2 from the germline V gene are SGHDN and FVKESK. This CDR3 spans 13 amino acids. The CDR3 DNA follows: TGTGCCAGCAGGCGGGGACTAGCGGGTGAGCAGTACTTC. Its protein product is CASRRGLAGEQYF.

J is TRBJ2-7 and V is TRBV7-9, with a tentative D call TRBD2 (6 bases). The CDR3 is 16 residues long. Per germline, CDR1 SEHNR and CDR2 FQNEAQ (reference sequence). V lost 4 bases to trimming and J lost 2 bases, with 18 bases between them. The CDR3 protein is CASSSPQAGTPYEQYF. CDR3 nucleotides: TGTGCCAGCAGCTCACCTCAAGCGGGCACCCCCTACGAGCAGTACTTC.

On this clonotype: An end of the junction does not agree with germline; a read error may underlie this. The rearrangement uses TRBV7-9 and TRBJ1-1; no firm D call. Germline CDR1 SEHNR, CDR2 FQNEAQ (reference sequence). CDR3 length equals 12 residues. CDR3 loop: CASTPLNTEAFF. For the CDR3, the DNA is TGTGCCAGTACACCGTTGAATACTGAAGCTTTCTTT.

The chain links TRBV20-1 to TRBJ2-5; TRBD1 aligns across 8 bases. Germline trimming cut 5 bases from V and 4 bases from J; bases unmatched to any gene: 12. The CDR3 is 15 residues long. The V gene's germline CDR1 is DFQATT and CDR2 SNEGSKA (reference sequence). Here the CDR3 DNA reads TGCAGTGCTCCCCCTTCTGACAGGGGAGGAGAGACCCAGTACTTC. Amino acid sequence: CSAPPSDRGGETQYF.

This sequence joins TRBV14 and TRBJ2-1; 11 bases fit TRBD2. Trimming at V came to 5 bases and at J to 5 bases, leaving 8 bases not matched to a gene. CDR1 is SGHDN and CDR2 is FVKESK in the germline V gene. CDR3 length: 16 residues. The CDR3 DNA reads TGTGCCAGCAGCAGACCGGGACTAGCGGAAGACAATGAGCAGTTCTTC. Translation gives CASSRPGLAEDNEQFF.

The chain has TRBV5-6 and TRBJ2-7; D is undetermined. The ends were cut back, 1 base at V and 4 bases at J, with 15 bases in the middle. The CDR3 is made up of 15 amino acids. Germline V gene lookup returns CDR1 SGHDT and CDR2 YYEEEE. CDR3 residues: CASSLMGGKVYEQYF. In nucleotides, the CDR3 is TGTGCCAGCAGCTTGATGGGCGGCAAGGTTTACGAGCAGTACTTC.

The DNA of the CDR3 is TGCGCCAGCAGCCCCTATGCAGGGAGCTCCTACAATGAGCAGTTCTTC. Protein sequence: CASSPYAGSSYNEQFF. The genes are TRBV5-1 and TRBJ2-1; the D call may be TRBD1 or TRBD2 (5 bases each). Germline CDR1 SGHRS, CDR2 YFSETQ. The CDR3 covers 16 residues. V was pared by 4 bases and J by 0 bases, with 14 bases between.

The chain links TRBV12-5 to TRBJ2-5; no reliable D call. Trimming removed 0 bases from V and 5 bases from J, with 16 bases in between. Germline V gene lookup returns CDR1 LGHNT and CDR2 FRNRAP. CDR3 length: 16 residues. The CDR3 loop reads CASGLVPASGRETQYF. CDR3 nucleotides: TGTGCTAGTGGTTTGGTACCAGCTTCTGGTAGGGAGACCCAGTACTTC.

The chain links TRBV6-1 to TRBJ1-1; D is uncertain. V was cut by 4 bases and J by 1 base, with 13 bases left in between. The CDR3 is made up of 15 amino acids. Germline values: CDR1 MNHNS, CDR2 SASEGT. As DNA, the CDR3 is TGTGCCAGCAGTGCAGCCGGGGAAGAGAACACTGAAGCTTTCTTT. Encoded protein: CASSAAGEENTEAFF.

CDR3 sequence reads: CSAAPTTSGPYNEQFF. The DNA for the CDR3 is TGCAGTGCTGCCCCAACGACTAGCGGGCCTTACAATGAGCAGTTCTTC. The chain is built from TRBV20-1 and TRBJ2-1; 10 bases agree with TRBD2. CDR1 is DFQATT and CDR2 is SNEGSKA in the germline V gene (reference sequence). V lost 5 bases, J lost 4 bases, and 11 bases stayed unmatched. CDR3 length: 16 residues.

This chain links TRBV7-8 with TRBJ2-7, with D possibly called TRBD1 or TRBD2 (5 bases each). Germline V gene sequence: CDR1 SGHVS, CDR2 FQNEAQ. The CDR3 has 13 residues. With 5 bases removed from V and 4 bases from J, the gap between germline ends came to 12 bases. The CDR3 DNA reads as TGTGCCAGCAGCGCCCCGTGGGGGTACGAGCAGTACTTC. The encoded protein is CASSAPWGYEQYF. The variable domain in full, completed from reference TRBV7-8 and TRBJ2-7, reads GAGVSQSPRYKVAKRGQDVALRCDPISGHVSLFWYQQALGQGPEFLTYFQNEAQLDKSGLPSDRFFAERPEGSVSTLKIQRTQQEDSAVYLCASSAPWGYEQYFGPGTRLTVT.

The rearrangement uses TRBV11-2 and TRBJ2-7, with 7 bases fitting TRBD2. CDR1 is SGHAT, CDR2 FQNNGV, per germline. With 5 bases clipped from V and 4 bases from J, the junction kept 11 bases outside the gene matches. The CDR3 has 15 amino acids. The CDR3 loop is CASSTEAGEAYEQYF. Written as DNA, the CDR3 is TGTGCCAGCAGCACAGAGGCGGGAGAGGCGTACGAGCAGTACTTC.

This clonotype was detected only once. This sequence joins TRBV6-6 and TRBJ1-4, with TRBD1 identical over 7 bases. Trimming at V came to 5 bases and at J to 11 bases, leaving 2 bases not matched to a gene. Germline CDR1 is MNHNY and CDR2 is SVGAGI (reference sequence). The CDR3 is 11 amino acids. The CDR3 sequence is CASSPTGKLFF. CDR3 in DNA: TGTGCCAGCAGTCCGACAGGGAAACTGTTTTTT.

This chain links TRBV3-1 with TRBJ1-1; 10 bases map to TRBD1. J gave up 11 bases and V 4 bases, and 13 bases lay outside the gene matches. This CDR3 is built from 15 residues. Germline V gene data show CDR1 as LGHDT and CDR2 as YNNKEL (reference sequence). The CDR3 DNA reads TGTGCCAGCAGCCCGGAGCCGGGACAGGGGAGAGATGCTTTCTTT. Its protein is CASSPEPGQGRDAFF.

About this clonotype: One end of the junction varies from germline; a read error may be responsible. The chain links TRBV5-1 to TRBJ2-7; 8 bases line up with TRBD1. The V gene's germline CDR1 is SGHRS and CDR2 YFSETQ. The CDR3 is 14 amino acids. The CDR3 nucleotides read TGTGCCAGCAGTTTAGGGACAGGAACCTACGAGCAGTACTTC. Translation: CASSLGTGTYEQYF.

The chain uses TRBV29-1 and TRBJ2-7; the D gene is possibly TRBD2 (6 bases). The CDR3 extends over 15 amino acids. The germline V and J ends were trimmed by 1 base and 7 bases, with 20 bases remaining between them. Per germline, CDR1 SQVTM and CDR2 ANQGSEA. CDR3 in DNA: TGCAGCGTTGAAGTCGGTTCGGGCGGACTAAGGGAGCAGTACTTC. It codes for CSVEVGSGGLREQYF.

The rearrangement uses TRBV7-2 and TRBJ2-7; TRBD1 aligns across 10 bases. The germline CDR1 and CDR2 sequences are SGHTA and FQGNSA. This CDR3 has 14 residues. The ends lost 3 bases at V and 4 bases at J; junction bases unmatched: 3. The CDR3 loop is CASSFDRGPYEQYF. The CDR3, as DNA: TGTGCCAGCAGCTTCGACAGGGGGCCGTACGAGCAGTACTTC. The full variable domain, completed using reference TRBV7-2 and TRBJ2-7, is GAGVSQSPSNKVTEKGKDVELRCDPISGHTALYWYRQSLGQGLEFLIYFQGNSAPDKSGLPSDRFSAERTGGSVSTLTIQRTQQEDSAVYLCASSFDRGPYEQYFGPGTRLTVT.

The genes are TRBV13 and TRBJ2-6; D may be TRBD1 (6 bases). Trimming took off 6 bases at V and 1 base at J, with 13 bases between the two ends. The CDR3 is made up of 16 amino acids. Germline V gene lookup returns CDR1 PRHDT and CDR2 FYEKMQ (reference sequence). CDR3 sequence: CASSLSGASGANVLTF. The CDR3 DNA sequence: TGTGCCAGCAGTTTATCAGGGGCATCTGGGGCCAACGTCCTGACTTTC.

The genes are TRBV7-8 and TRBJ2-5; 7 bases are shared with TRBD2. Germline-derived CDR1 and CDR2 are SGHVS and FQNEAQ. CDR3 length equals 13 residues. The ends lost 1 base at V and 7 bases at J; junction bases unmatched: 3. The CDR3 is CASSLEASGTQYF. Here the CDR3 DNA reads TGTGCCAGCAGCTTAGAGGCTAGCGGGACCCAGTACTTC.

The chain uses TRBV27 and TRBJ2-3, with 7 bases fitting TRBD2. The CDR3 contains 19 residues. In germline, CDR1 is MNHEY, CDR2 SMNVEV (reference sequence). Germline trimming cut 2 bases from V and 3 bases from J; bases unmatched to any gene: 17. The CDR3 bases are TGTGCCAGCAGTTTAATTGCCTGGGGGACTACGTCTCGGACAGATACGCAGTATTTT. Translating gives CASSLIAWGTTSRTDTQYF.

This clonotype was seen only once. The chain recombines TRBV10-3 with TRBJ2-7; 7 positions match TRBD1. J gave up 3 bases and V 4 bases, and 6 bases lay outside the gene matches. The length of the CDR3 is 14 residues. Looked up from germline, CDR1 is ENHRY and CDR2 is SYGVKD. The CDR3 spells CAISVEGGIYEQYF. In DNA form, the CDR3 reads TGTGCCATCAGTGTAGAAGGGGGCATCTACGAGCAGTACTTC.

The chain links TRBV19 to TRBJ2-1; D is undetermined. Between the trimmed V and J ends, which lost 5 bases and 8 bases, there was a span of 19 bases. The V gene's germline CDR1 is LNHDA and CDR2 SQIVND (reference sequence). The CDR3 contains 15 residues. The CDR3 reads CASSLRWQVGDEQFF. Here the CDR3 DNA reads TGTGCCAGTAGTCTCAGGTGGCAGGTCGGCGATGAGCAGTTCTTC.